A single sample is the source of the 8 T cell receptor beta chains below, sequenced in a study of PD-L1 blockade in urothelial cancer. Data came from immunoSEQ multiplex PCR; TCRdb stores just in-frame clones and leaves some out. The data hold tens of thousands of clones, with 65% to 85% observed a single time. Time point reported: pretreatment peripheral blood. The starting material was PBMCs, obtained around atezolizumab (anti-PD-L1) treatment. These receptors originate from a woman between 65 and 79 years old with urothelial cancer.

This clone was picked up one time. The rearrangement uses TRBV10-3 and TRBJ2-3, with D possibly being TRBD2 (5 bases). Germline V lookup: CDR1 ENHRY, CDR2 SYGVKD. V was cut by 2 bases and J by 5 bases, with 8 bases left in between. The CDR3 length is 13 residues. The CDR3 region is CAISEQAGDTQYF. CDR3 DNA: TGTGCCATCAGTGAGCAGGCGGGAGATACGCAGTATTTT.

The V call is TRBV6-4, the J call TRBJ2-1; TRBD1 matches 11 bases. V trimming: 6 bases; J trimming: 8 bases; junction bases outside the gene matches: 6. CDR1 and CDR2 (germline): MRHNA, SNTAGT. The CDR3 extends over 14 amino acids. DNA of the CDR3: TGTGCCAGCAGCCCGGGACAGGGGGGATATGAGCAGTTCTTC. Protein product: CASSPGQGGYEQFF.

The chain carries TRBV6-1 and TRBJ2-7; D might be TRBD1 (6 bases). Germline V gene lookup returns CDR1 MNHNS and CDR2 SASEGT. CDR3 length equals 14 residues. The V gene lost 5 bases and the J gene lost 6 bases, with 17 bases spanning the gap. CDR3 region: CASSRQEDALEQYF. CDR3 sequence (DNA): TGTGCCAGCAGTAGACAGGAGGACGCCCTCGAGCAGTACTTC.

This sequence joins TRBV21-1 and TRBJ2-2; the table assigns TRBD2, which was not confirmed against the DNA. TRBV21-1 is a pseudogene segment. The CDR3 loop spans 18 amino acids. CDR3 nucleotide sequence: TGTGCCAGCAGCAAAGAGACTTCGTCCGTTCCTCCCACCGGGGAGCTGTTTTTT. This gives the protein CASSKETSSVPPTGELFF.

This rearrangement joins TRBV29-1 to TRBJ2-2; 8 nucleotides align to TRBD1. From germline, CDR1 is SQVTM and CDR2 ANQGSEA. J gave up 1 base and V 6 bases, and 7 bases lay outside the gene matches. This CDR3 is built from 15 residues. In nucleotides, the CDR3 is TGCAGCGTCGCAGAGGACAGGGTGAACACCGGGGAGCTGTTTTTT. This codes for CSVAEDRVNTGELFF.

The J gene is TRBJ2-4, the V gene TRBV6-5; TRBD2 is a possible D gene (5 bases). Germline loops: CDR1 MNHEY, CDR2 SVGAGI. CDR3 length equals 15 residues. Trimming left V 5 bases short and J 6 bases short, with 17 bases between. Here the CDR3 reads CASSRKRVGLNIQYF. CDR3 sequence (DNA): TGTGCCAGCAGTAGAAAGAGGGTAGGGCTAAACATTCAGTACTTC.

DNA of the CDR3: TGTGCCAGCAGCCACGACAGGGTGGTAACCGGGGAGCTGTTTTTT. Its translation: CASSHDRVVTGELFF. This rearrangement joins TRBV7-9 to TRBJ2-2, with 7 bases aligning to TRBD1. The V segment lost 5 bases and the J segment 5 bases; nucleotides outside the gene matches: 8. The germline V gene encodes CDR1 SEHNR and CDR2 FQNEAQ (reference sequence). The CDR3 runs 15 residues.

The V call is TRBV5-1, the J call TRBJ2-3; tentatively, D is TRBD2 (7 bases). Germline V gene sequence: CDR1 SGHRS, CDR2 YFSETQ. The CDR3 spans 14 residues. V lost 5 bases, J lost 1 base, and 11 bases lay in between. The CDR3 DNA sequence: TGCGCCAGCAGGAAAGGGGGGGGCACAGATACGCAGTATTTT. It encodes CASRKGGGTDTQYF.